This entry is about one T cell receptor (beta chain). What it binds is unknown. This CDR3 spans 12 amino acids. Germline-derived CDR1 and CDR2 are SGHTA and FQGNSA. Trimming removed 3 bases from V and 15 bases from J; junction bases left unmatched: 8. Clones were read by immunoSEQ multiplex PCR, and TCRdb kept only the in-frame ones, dropping some. The data hold about 56,000 clones, with 70% to 80% observed a single time. The data belong to a study of radiotherapy plus CTLA-4 blockade in lung cancer. Across the study: Objective response was observed in more than 15% of patients, and disease control in 31%.

Overall study results and limits: An expansion of tumor-derived TCR clones occurred in blood after radiotherapy plus ipilimumab.

The sequenced sample was peripheral blood, obtained from a patient treated with radiotherapy plus ipilimumab. The rearrangement joins TRBV7-2 to TRBJ2-1; 7 nucleotides line up with TRBD1. This clonotype was obtained from a human donor with non-small cell lung cancer who had a complete response to radiotherapy plus ipilimumab. Here the CDR3 reads CASSFYRGPPFF. CDR3 DNA sequence: TGTGCCAGCAGCTTCTACAGGGGTCCCCCGTTCTTC.